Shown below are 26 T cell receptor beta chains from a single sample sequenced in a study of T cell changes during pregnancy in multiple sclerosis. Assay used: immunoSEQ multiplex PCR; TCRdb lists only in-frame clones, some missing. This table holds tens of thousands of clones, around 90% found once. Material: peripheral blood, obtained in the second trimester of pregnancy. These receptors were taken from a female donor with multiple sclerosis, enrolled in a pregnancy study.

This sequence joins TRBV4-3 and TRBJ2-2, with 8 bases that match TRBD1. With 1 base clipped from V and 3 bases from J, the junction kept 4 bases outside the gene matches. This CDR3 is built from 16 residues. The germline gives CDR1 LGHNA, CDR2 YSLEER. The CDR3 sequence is CASSQAGGSDTGELFF. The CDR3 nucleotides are TGCGCCAGCAGCCAAGCAGGGGGCTCGGACACCGGGGAGCTGTTTTTT.

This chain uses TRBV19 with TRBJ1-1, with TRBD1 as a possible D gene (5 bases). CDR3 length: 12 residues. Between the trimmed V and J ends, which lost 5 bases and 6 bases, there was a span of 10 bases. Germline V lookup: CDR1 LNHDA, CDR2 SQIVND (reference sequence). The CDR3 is CASSQGSAEAFF. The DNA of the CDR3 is TGTGCCAGTAGTCAGGGTTCGGCTGAAGCTTTCTTT.

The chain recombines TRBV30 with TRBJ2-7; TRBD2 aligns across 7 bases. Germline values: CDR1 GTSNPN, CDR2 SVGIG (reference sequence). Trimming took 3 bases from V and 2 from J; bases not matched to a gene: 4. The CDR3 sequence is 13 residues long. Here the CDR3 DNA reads TGTGCCTGGAGCCCACGGGGGGCCTACGAGCAGTACTTC. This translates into CAWSPRGAYEQYF.

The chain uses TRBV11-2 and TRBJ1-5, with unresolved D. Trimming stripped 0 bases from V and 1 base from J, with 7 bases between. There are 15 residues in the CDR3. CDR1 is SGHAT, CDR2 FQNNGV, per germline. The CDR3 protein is CASSLESGSNQPQHF. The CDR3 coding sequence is TGTGCCAGCAGCTTAGAATCCGGGAGCAATCAGCCCCAGCATTTT.

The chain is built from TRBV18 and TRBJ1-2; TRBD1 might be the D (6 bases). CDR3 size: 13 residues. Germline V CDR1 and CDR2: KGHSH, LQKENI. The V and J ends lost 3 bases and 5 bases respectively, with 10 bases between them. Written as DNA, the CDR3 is TGTGCCAGCTCACCGGACAGTCTATATGGCTACACCTTC. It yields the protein CASSPDSLYGYTF. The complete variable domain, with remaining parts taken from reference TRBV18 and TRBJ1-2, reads NAGVMQNPRHLVRRRGQEARLRCSPMKGHSHVYWYRQLPEEGLKFMVYLQKENIIDESGMPKERFSAEFPKEGPSILRIQQVVRGDSAAYFCASSPDSLYGYTFGSGTRLTVV.

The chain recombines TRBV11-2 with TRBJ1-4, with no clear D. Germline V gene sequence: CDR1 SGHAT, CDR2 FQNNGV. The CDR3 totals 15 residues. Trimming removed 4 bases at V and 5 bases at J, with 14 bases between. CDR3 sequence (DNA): TGTGCCAGCAGCTCGCCCCGAGAGGCAAATGAAAAACTGTTTTTT. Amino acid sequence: CASSSPREANEKLFF.

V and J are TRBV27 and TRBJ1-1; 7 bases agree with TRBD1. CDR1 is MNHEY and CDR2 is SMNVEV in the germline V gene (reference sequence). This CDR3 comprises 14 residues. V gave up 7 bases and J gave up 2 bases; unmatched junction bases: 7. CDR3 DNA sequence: TGTGCCAGCATCCTCAGGGGGTATAACACTGAAGCTTTCTTT. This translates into CASILRGYNTEAFF.

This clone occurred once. CDR3 residues: CASSLGGNHEQYF. The DNA of the CDR3 is TGTGCCAGCAGCTTAGGCGGGAACCACGAGCAGTACTTC. This chain links TRBV11-2 with TRBJ2-7; TRBD2 might be the D (6 bases). V lost 1 base to trimming and J lost 5 bases, with 9 bases between them. The germline V gene encodes CDR1 SGHAT and CDR2 FQNNGV. The length of the CDR3 is 13 residues.

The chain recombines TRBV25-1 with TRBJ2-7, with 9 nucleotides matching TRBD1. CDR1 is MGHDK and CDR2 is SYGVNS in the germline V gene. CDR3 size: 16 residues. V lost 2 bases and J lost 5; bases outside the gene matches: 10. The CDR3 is CASSENKGTGSHEQYF. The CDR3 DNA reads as TGTGCCAGCAGTGAAAATAAAGGGACAGGGAGCCACGAGCAGTACTTC.

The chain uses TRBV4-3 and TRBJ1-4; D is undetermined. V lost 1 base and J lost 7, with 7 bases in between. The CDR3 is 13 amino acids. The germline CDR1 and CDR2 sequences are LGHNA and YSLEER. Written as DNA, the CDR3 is TGCGCCAGCAGCCAAGGCAACGGTGAAAAACTGTTTTTT. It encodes CASSQGNGEKLFF.

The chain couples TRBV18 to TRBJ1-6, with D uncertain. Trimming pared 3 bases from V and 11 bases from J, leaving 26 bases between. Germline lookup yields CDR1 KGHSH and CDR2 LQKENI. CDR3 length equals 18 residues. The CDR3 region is CASSPVGSTVGKGPPLHF. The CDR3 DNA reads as TGTGCCAGCTCACCTGTAGGAAGTACAGTTGGAAAAGGTCCACCCCTCCACTTT.

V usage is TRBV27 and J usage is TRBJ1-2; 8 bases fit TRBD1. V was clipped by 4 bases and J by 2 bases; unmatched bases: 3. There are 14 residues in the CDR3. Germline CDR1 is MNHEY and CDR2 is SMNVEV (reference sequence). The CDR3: CASSSGQGNYGYTF. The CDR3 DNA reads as TGTGCCAGCAGTTCCGGACAGGGAAACTATGGCTACACCTTC.

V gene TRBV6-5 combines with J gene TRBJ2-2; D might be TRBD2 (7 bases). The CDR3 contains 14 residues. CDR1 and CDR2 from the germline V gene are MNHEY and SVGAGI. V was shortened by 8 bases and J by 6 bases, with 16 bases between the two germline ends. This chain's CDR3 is CASGRGGAAGELFF. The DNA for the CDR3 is TGTGCCAGCGGGAGGGGGGGGGCCGCCGGGGAGCTGTTTTTT.

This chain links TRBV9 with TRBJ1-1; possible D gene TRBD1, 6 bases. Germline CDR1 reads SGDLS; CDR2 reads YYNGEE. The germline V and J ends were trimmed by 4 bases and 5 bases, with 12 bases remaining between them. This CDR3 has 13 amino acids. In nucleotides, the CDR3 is TGTGCCAGCAGCCTCGGGGGGCGGACTGAAGCTTTCTTT. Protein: CASSLGGRTEAFF.

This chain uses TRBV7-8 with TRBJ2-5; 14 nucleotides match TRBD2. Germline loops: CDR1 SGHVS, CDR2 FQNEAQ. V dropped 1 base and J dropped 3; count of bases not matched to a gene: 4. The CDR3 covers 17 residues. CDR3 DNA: TGTGCCAGCAGCTTAGTGACTAGCGGGAGGGCCAAAGAGACCCAGTACTTC. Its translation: CASSLVTSGRAKETQYF.

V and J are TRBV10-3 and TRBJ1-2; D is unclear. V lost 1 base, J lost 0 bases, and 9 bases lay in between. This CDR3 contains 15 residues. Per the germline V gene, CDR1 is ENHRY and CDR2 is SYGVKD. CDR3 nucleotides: TGTGCCATCAGTGAGTTGGGCAGCACTAACTATGGCTACACCTTC. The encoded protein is CAISELGSTNYGYTF.

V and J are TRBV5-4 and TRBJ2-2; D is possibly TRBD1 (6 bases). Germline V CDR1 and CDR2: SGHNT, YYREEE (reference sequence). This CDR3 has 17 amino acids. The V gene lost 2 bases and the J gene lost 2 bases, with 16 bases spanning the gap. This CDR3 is CASSFAARTVNTGELFF. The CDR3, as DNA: TGTGCCAGCAGCTTCGCGGCTCGGACAGTTAACACCGGGGAGCTGTTTTTT.

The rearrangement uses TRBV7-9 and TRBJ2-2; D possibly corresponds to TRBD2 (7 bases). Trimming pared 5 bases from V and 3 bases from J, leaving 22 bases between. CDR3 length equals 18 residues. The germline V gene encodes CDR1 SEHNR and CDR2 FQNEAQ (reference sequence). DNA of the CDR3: TGTGCCAGCAGCCTGAAAGAGGGGGGGACACTCTACACCGGGGAGCTGTTTTTT. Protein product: CASSLKEGGTLYTGELFF.

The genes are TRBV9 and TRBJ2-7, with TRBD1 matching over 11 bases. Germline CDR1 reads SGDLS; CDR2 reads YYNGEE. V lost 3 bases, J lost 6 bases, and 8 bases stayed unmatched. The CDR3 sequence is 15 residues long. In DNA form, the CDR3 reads TGTGCCAGCAGCGCAGAGGACAGGGGGCGAGGCGAGCAGTACTTC. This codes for CASSAEDRGRGEQYF.

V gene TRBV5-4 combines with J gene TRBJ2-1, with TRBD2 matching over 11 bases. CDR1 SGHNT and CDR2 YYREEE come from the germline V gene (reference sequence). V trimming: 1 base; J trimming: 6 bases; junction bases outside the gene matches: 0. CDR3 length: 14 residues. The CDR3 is CASSLTSGSNEQFF. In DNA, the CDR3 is TGTGCCAGCAGCTTGACTAGCGGGAGCAATGAGCAGTTCTTC.

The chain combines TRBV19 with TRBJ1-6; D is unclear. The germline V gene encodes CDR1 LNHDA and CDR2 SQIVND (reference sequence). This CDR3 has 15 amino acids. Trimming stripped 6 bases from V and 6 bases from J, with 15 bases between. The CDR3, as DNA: TGTGCCAGTAGCCCTGACAAATTGGGTAATTCACCCCTCCACTTT. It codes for CASSPDKLGNSPLHF.

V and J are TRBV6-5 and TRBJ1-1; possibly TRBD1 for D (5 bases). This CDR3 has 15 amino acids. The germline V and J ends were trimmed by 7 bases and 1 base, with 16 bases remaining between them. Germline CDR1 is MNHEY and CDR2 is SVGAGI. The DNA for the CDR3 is TGTGCCAGCAAGGTCAGGGACTCTAAGAACACTGAAGCTTTCTTT. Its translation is CASKVRDSKNTEAFF.

The CDR3, as DNA: TGCAGCGCCAACCGGGACAGGGTAACCAATGAGCAGTTCTTC. It specifies CSANRDRVTNEQFF. J is TRBJ2-1 and V is TRBV29-1; TRBD1 aligns across 9 bases. V lost 7 bases to trimming and J lost 6 bases; unmatched junction nucleotides: 10. Germline values: CDR1 SQVTM, CDR2 ANQGSEA. CDR3 size: 14 residues.

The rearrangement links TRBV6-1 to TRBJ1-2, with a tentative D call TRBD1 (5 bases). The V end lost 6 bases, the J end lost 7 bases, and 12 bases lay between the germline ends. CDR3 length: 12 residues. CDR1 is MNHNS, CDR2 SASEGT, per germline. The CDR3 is CASRAGNLGYTF. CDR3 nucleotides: TGTGCCAGCAGGGCAGGGAACCTTGGCTACACCTTC.

This CDR3 is CASSLPRDRGGYGYTF. The DNA of the CDR3 is TGTGCCAGCAGCCTGCCACGGGACAGGGGTGGCTATGGCTACACCTTC. The rearrangement links TRBV5-6 to TRBJ1-2; 10 nucleotides match TRBD1. Germline loops: CDR1 SGHDT, CDR2 YYEEEE. There are 16 residues in the CDR3. V shed 4 bases, J shed 4 bases, and the junction held 10 bases outside the gene matches.

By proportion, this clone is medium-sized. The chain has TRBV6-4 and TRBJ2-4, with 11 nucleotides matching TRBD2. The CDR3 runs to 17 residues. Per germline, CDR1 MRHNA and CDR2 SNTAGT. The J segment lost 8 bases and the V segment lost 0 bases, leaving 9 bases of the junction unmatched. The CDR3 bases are TGTGCCAGCAGTGACTCGCTAGCGGGGGGCGGAGTGGACATTCAGTACTTC. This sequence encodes CASSDSLAGGGVDIQYF.